This T cell receptor beta chain came from a study of patients and donors after allogeneic stem cell transplantation. This CDR3 contains 13 residues. Trimming stripped 5 bases from V and 3 bases from J, with 12 bases between. CDR1 is DFQATT and CDR2 is SNEGSKA in the germline V gene (reference sequence). TCRdb redid the calling of the RT-PCR reads with MiXCR, one entry per CDR3 protein. The sample records about a million distinct CDR3 sequences, about a sixth being singletons. This clonotype was counted only a few times. The chain uses TRBV20-1 and TRBJ2-3, with D unclear. The specimen was blood, either unsorted or a sorted T cell fraction (not recorded which). This receptor was identified in a human donor who was either an allogeneic HSCT recipient or a stem cell or donor lymphocyte infusion donor (not recorded which). It is not recorded whose cells these are; they may come from a transplant donor. The CDR3 sequence is CSAPVPATDTQYF. The CDR3 coding sequence is TGCAGTGCTCCGGTCCCAGCAACAGATACGCAGTATTTT.